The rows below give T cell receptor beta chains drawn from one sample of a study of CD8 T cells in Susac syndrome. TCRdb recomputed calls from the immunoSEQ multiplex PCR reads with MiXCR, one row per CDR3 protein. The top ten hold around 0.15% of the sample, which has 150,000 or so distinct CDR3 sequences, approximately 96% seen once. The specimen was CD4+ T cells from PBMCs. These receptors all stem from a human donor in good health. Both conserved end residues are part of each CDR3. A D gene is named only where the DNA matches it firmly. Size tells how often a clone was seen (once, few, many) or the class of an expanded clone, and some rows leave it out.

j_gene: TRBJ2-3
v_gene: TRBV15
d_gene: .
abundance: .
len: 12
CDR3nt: TGTGCCACCAGTAAGAGAACAGATACGCAGTATTTT
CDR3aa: CATSKRTDTQYF

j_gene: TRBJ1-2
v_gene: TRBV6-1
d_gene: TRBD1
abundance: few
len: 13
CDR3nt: TGTGCCAGCAGCCTGACAGGGAGGGAAGACTACACCTTC
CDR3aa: CASSLTGREDYTF

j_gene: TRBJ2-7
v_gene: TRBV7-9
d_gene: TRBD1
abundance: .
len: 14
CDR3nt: TGTGCCAGCAGCTTAGCAGGGACAGGGGCTCGGCAGTACTTC
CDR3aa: CASSLAGTGARQYF

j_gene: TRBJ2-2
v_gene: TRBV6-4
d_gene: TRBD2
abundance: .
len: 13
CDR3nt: TGTGCCAGGACTAGCGGCAACACCGGGGAGCTGTTTTTT
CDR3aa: CARTSGNTGELFF

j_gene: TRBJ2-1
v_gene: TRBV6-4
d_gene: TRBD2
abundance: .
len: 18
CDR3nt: TGTGCCAGCAGTGCCTCCTGGACTAGTTCTTTCCTTAGCAATGAGCAGTTCTTC
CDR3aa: CASSASWTSSFLSNEQFF

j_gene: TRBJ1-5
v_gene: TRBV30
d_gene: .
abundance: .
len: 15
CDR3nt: TGTGCCTGGAGTGTAGGGGCCGGACGCAATCAGCCCCAGCATTTT
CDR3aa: CAWSVGAGRNQPQHF

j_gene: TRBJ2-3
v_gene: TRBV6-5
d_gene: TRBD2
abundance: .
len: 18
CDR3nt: TGTGCCAGCAGTTCGGGACTAGCGGGGGGTTCTAGCACAGATACGCAGTATTTT
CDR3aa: CASSSGLAGGSSTDTQYF

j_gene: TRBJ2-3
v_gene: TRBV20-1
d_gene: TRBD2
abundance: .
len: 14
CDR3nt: TGCAGTGTATCTAGCGGGGGGAGCACAGATACGCAGTATTTT
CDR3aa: CSVSSGGSTDTQYF

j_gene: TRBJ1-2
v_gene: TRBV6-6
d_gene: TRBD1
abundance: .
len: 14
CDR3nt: TGTGCCAGCCACCAGGACAGGGACGCCTATGGCTACACCTTC
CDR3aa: CASHQDRDAYGYTF

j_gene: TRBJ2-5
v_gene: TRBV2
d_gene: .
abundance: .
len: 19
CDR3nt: TGTGCCAGCAGTGGCGAAGGGTGGGCGCACGGTGGGGTCCAAGAGACCCAGTACTTC
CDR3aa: CASSGEGWAHGGVQETQYF

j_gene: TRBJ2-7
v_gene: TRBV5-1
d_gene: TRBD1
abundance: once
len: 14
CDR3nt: TGCGCCAGCAGCTCCGGGACAGGGGGCGGCGAGCAGTACTTC
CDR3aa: CASSSGTGGGEQYF

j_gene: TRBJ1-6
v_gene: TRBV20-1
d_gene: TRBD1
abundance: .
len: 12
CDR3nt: TGCAGTGCGGGGACAGGGAATTCACCCCTCCACTTT
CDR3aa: CSAGTGNSPLHF

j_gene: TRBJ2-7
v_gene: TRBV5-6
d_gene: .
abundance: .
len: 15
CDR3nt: TGTGCCAGCAGCTTGCTGGACCGGCGCTCCTACGAGCAGTACTTC
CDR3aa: CASSLLDRRSYEQYF

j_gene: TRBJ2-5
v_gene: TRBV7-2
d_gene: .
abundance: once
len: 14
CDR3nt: TGTGCCAGCAGCTCCAACGGCGGGGCGGAGACCCAGTACTTC
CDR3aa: CASSSNGGAETQYF

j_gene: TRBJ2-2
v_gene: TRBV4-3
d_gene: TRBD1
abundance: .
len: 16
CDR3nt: TGCGCCAGCAGCCAAGAGACAGGGCGAAACACCGGGGAGCTGTTTTTT
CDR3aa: CASSQETGRNTGELFF

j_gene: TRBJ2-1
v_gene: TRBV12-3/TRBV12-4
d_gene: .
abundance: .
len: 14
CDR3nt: TGTGCCAGCAGCTCCAGGGATCGGGGCAATGAGCAGTTCTTC
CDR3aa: CASSSRDRGNEQFF

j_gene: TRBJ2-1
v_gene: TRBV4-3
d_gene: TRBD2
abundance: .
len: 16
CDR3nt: TGCGCCAGCAGCCAACAGCTAGCGGGGGGCGTCAATGAGCAGTTCTTC
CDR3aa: CASSQQLAGGVNEQFF

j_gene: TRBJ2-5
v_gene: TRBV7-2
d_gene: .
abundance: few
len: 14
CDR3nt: TGTGCCAGCGCCCCCCAATGGGGGCTAGAGACCCAGTACTTC
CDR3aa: CASAPQWGLETQYF

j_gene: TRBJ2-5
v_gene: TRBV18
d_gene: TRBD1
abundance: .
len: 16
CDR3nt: TGTGCCAGCTCACCACCGTCGTGGACAGGAGAAGAGACCCAGTACTTC
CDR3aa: CASSPPSWTGEETQYF

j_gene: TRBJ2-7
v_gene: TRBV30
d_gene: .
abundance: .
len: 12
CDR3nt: TGTGCCTGGAGCGGGACCACAACCGAGCAGTACTTC
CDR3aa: CAWSGTTTEQYF

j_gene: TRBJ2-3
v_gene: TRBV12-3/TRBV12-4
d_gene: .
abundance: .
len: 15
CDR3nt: TGTGCCAGCAGCCCTACCAGCCCGAGCACAGATACGCAGTATTTT
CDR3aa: CASSPTSPSTDTQYF

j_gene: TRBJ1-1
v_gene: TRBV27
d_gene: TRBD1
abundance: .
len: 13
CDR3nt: TGTGCCAGCAGGCCGGACAGGTACACTGAAGCTTTCTTT
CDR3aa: CASRPDRYTEAFF

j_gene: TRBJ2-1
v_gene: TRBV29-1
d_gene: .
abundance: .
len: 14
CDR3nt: TGCAGCGTTTTCGGGCCCAGCTCCTACAATGAGCAGTTCTTC
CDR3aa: CSVFGPSSYNEQFF

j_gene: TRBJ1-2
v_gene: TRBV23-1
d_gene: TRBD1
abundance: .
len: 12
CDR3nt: TGCGCCAGCAGAGACAGGGGCGGAGGCTACACCTTC
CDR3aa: CASRDRGGGYTF

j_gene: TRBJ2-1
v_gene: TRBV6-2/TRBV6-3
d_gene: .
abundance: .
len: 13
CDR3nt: TGTGCCAGCAGGGTAGCAGGGTTCGATGAGCAGTTCTTC
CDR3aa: CASRVAGFDEQFF

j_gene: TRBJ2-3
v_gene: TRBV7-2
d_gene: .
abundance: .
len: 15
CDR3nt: TGTGCCAGCAGCTTAAGCGCCCTAGCCAAAGATACGCAGTATTTT
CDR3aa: CASSLSALAKDTQYF

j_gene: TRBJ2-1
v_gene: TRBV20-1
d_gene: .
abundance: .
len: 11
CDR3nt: TGCAGTGCTAGTTCCTCTGGGGGGCAGTTCTTC
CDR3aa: CSASSSGGQFF

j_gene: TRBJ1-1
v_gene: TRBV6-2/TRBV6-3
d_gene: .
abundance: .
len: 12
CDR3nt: TGTGCCAGTATGGACTTGAACACTGAAGCTTTCTTT
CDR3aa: CASMDLNTEAFF

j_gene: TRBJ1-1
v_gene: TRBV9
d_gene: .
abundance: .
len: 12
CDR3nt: TGTGCCAGCAGCCAGATCGACAGTGAAGCTTTCTTT
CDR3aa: CASSQIDSEAFF

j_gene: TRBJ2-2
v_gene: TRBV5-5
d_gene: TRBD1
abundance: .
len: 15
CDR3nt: TGTGCCAGCAGCTGGACAGGGGTTGGCACCGGGGAGCTGTTTTTT
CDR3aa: CASSWTGVGTGELFF

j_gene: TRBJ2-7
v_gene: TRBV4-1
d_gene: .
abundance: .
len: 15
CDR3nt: TGCGCCAGCAGCCCTGCCGGGAACGTAGCCTACGAGCAGTACTTC
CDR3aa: CASSPAGNVAYEQYF

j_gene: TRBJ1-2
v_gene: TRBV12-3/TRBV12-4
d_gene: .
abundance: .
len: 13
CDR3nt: TGTGCCAGCAGTCCCCAGGGGCACTATGGCTACACCTTC
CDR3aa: CASSPQGHYGYTF